One sample yielded the 21 T cell receptor beta chains listed below, sequenced in a study of post-analysis software for immune sequencing data. Points from the study as a whole: Higher frequency in patients than in controls was seen for roughly five TRBV segments, with TRBV5-6, TRBV5-1 and TRBV20-1 among them.

Antigen specificity for these receptors is unknown. Researchers reported that TCR beta cDNA libraries carried unique molecular identifiers. TCRdb reanalysed the PCR reads using MiXCR and keeps one entry per CDR3 protein. The sample holds about 570,000 distinct CDR3 sequences, 34% seen once. Material for sequencing was blood. The receptors originated from a girl younger than 18 with multiple sclerosis.

This clonotype has more than one count but fewer than ten. The chain recombines TRBV6-1 with TRBJ1-2; D possibly corresponds to TRBD1 (5 bases). The ends were cut back, 11 bases at V and 2 bases at J, with 15 bases in the middle. Germline CDR1 and CDR2: MNHNS and SASEGT. The CDR3 spans 13 residues. Here the CDR3 reads CAGQRAPNYGYTF. CDR3 DNA: TGTGCCGGACAAAGGGCTCCGAACTATGGCTACACCTTC.

The J gene is TRBJ2-7, the V gene TRBV20-1; a weak D match, TRBD2 (6 bases). The DNA end is a closer match to TRBJ2-5, so the J assignment may be wrong. The germline gives CDR1 DFQATT, CDR2 SNEGSKA (reference sequence). CDR3 length: 15 amino acids. The CDR3 coding sequence is TGCAGTGCCCTACTGCGGGGCGGCCTAATTGAGACCCAGTACTTC. Protein sequence: CSALLRGGLIETQYF.

This clonotype has only a few counts. This chain links TRBV7-3 with TRBJ2-7, with D maybe TRBD1 (5 bases). V dropped 7 bases and J dropped 5 bases, with 9 bases sitting between them. The CDR3 is made up of 11 amino acids. Germline V CDR1 and CDR2: SGHTA, FQGTGA. CDR3 sequence (DNA): TGTGCCAGCACAGGGATCCACGAGCAGTACTTC. Translated: CASTGIHEQYF. Full variable domain (rest looked up from reference TRBV7-3 and TRBJ2-7): GAGVSQTPSNKVTEKGKYVELRCDPISGHTALYWYRQSLGQGPEFLIYFQGTGAADDSGLPNDRFFAVRPEGSVSTLKIQRTERGDSAVYLCASTGIHEQYFGPGTRLTVT.

V is TRBV9 and J is TRBJ2-7, with 8 bases fitting TRBD1. Trimming took 0 bases from V and 0 from J; bases not matched to a gene: 2. There are 15 residues in the CDR3. Per germline, CDR1 SGDLS and CDR2 YYNGEE. The CDR3 spells CASSVGGQASYEQYF. In DNA form, the CDR3 reads TGTGCCAGCAGCGTAGGGGGACAGGCCTCCTACGAGCAGTACTTC.

This clonotype was seen only a few times. This chain connects TRBV25-1 to TRBJ1-1, with 7 bases matching TRBD1. The trim removed 6 bases at V and 0 bases at J, leaving 1 base unmatched. Per the germline V gene, CDR1 is MGHDK and CDR2 is SYGVNS. The CDR3 has 13 amino acids. The CDR3 DNA follows: TGTGCCAGCAGAGGACAGGTGAACACTGAAGCTTTCTTT. It encodes CASRGQVNTEAFF.

Turning to this clonotype: At one of its ends the junction is not consistent with the germline gene, which may arise from a read error. The rearrangement joins TRBV10-3 to TRBJ2-5; unclear D gene. The CDR3 loop spans 13 amino acids. Looked up from germline, CDR1 is ENHRY and CDR2 is SYGVKD. CDR3 DNA sequence: TGTGCCATCAAGCCGGCCAGCCAAGACACCCAGTACTTC. Its translation is CAIKPASQDTQYF.

This clonotype turned up a few times. The CDR3 loop is CASLTSYGNEQFF. For the CDR3, the DNA is TGTGCCAGCTTGACTAGCTATGGCAATGAGCAGTTCTTC. The rearrangement links TRBV12-3 or TRBV12-4 to TRBJ2-1, with 7 positions matching TRBD2. There are 13 residues in the CDR3. After removal of 8 bases from V and 6 bases from J, the junction contained 7 bases not matched to a gene.

This clonotype was recorded a few times. CDR3 residues: CASSLLLGLDRRYTDTQYF. The DNA of the CDR3 is TGTGCCAGCAGCCTACTTCTTGGCCTAGACAGGAGATACACAGATACGCAGTATTTT. V and J are TRBV7-9 and TRBJ2-3; the D gene is possibly TRBD1 (6 bases). There are 19 residues in the CDR3. The germline gives CDR1 SEHNR, CDR2 FQNEAQ (reference sequence). V lost 5 bases and J lost 2, with 26 bases in between.

J is TRBJ2-5 and V is TRBV28; D call uncertain. The CDR3 totals 14 residues. Trimming took off 4 bases at V and 9 bases at J, with 18 bases between the two ends. Germline assignment: CDR1 MDHEN and CDR2 SYDVKM. This chain's CDR3 is CASSSEQGPEAQYF. The CDR3 DNA follows: TGTGCCAGCAGTTCGGAACAAGGCCCCGAGGCCCAGTACTTC.

The chain links TRBV27 to TRBJ1-2; no reliable D call. The V end lost 6 bases, the J end lost 2 bases, and 10 bases lay between the germline ends. CDR1 and CDR2 from the germline V gene are MNHEY and SMNVEV (reference sequence). The length of the CDR3 is 13 residues. For the CDR3, the DNA is TGTGCCAGCAGAGCTACAGCCAACTATGGCTACACCTTC. Translating it yields CASRATANYGYTF.

The chain combines TRBV4-2 with TRBJ2-5, with 9 bases lining up with TRBD2. CDR3 length: 15 residues. With 3 bases clipped from V and 5 bases from J, the junction kept 7 bases outside the gene matches. Germline assignment: CDR1 LGHNA and CDR2 YNFKEQ. CDR3 amino acids: CASSQYGLAGETQYF. CDR3 nucleotides: TGTGCCAGCAGCCAGTATGGTCTAGCGGGGGAGACCCAGTACTTC.

The V call is TRBV11-2, the J call TRBJ2-3, with 9 bases lining up with TRBD2. After removal of 7 bases from V and 1 base from J, the junction contained 3 bases not matched to a gene. CDR1 SGHAT and CDR2 FQNNGV come from the germline V gene. The CDR3 has 14 residues. In nucleotides, the CDR3 is TGTGCCAGCACCCAGCGGGGGGGCACAGATACGCAGTATTTT. It translates to CASTQRGGTDTQYF.

The V call is TRBV20-1, the J call TRBJ2-1; TRBD2 matches 9 bases. Unmatched junction bases numbered 15, after V lost 5 bases and J lost 7 bases. This CDR3 contains 16 residues. Germline V gene lookup returns CDR1 DFQATT and CDR2 SNEGSKA (reference sequence). The DNA of the CDR3 is TGCAGTGCTCCTAAGGTCGGGCGGGGGGGAGGTAATGAGCAGTTCTTC. This codes for CSAPKVGRGGGNEQFF.

The chain couples TRBV9 to TRBJ2-2; 8 bases are shared with TRBD1. Trimming cost V 4 bases and J 3 bases; bases outside gene matches: 8. CDR3 size: 16 residues. Germline values: CDR1 SGDLS, CDR2 YYNGEE. The CDR3 spells CASSYPRGLDTGELFF. The CDR3 DNA reads TGTGCCAGCAGCTATCCCAGGGGGCTGGACACCGGGGAGCTGTTTTTT.

This clonotype was observed a few times. The chain joins TRBV7-3 to TRBJ2-1; D may be TRBD2 (7 bases). From germline, CDR1 is SGHTA and CDR2 FQGTGA. Deletions cut 5 bases from V and 7 bases from J, with 21 bases between. This CDR3 contains 16 residues. The CDR3 region is CASSDVRGGQWNEQFF. The DNA for the CDR3 is TGTGCCAGCAGCGACGTGAGGGGGGGGCAGTGGAATGAGCAGTTCTTC.

This clonotype showed up just a few times. The chain links TRBV20-1 to TRBJ2-4; TRBD1 agrees at 11 bases. The CDR3 runs 15 residues. Germline loops: CDR1 DFQATT, CDR2 SNEGSKA (reference sequence). The junction had 16 bases not matched to a gene; V was cut back by 6 bases and J by 12 bases. CDR3 residues: CSADPGQGDFYTQYF. The CDR3 region has the DNA TGCAGTGCAGATCCGGGACAGGGGGATTTTTACACTCAGTACTTC.

This clonotype has more than one count but fewer than ten. This sequence joins TRBV20-1 and TRBJ2-7, with a weak D call TRBD1 (6 bases). Germline-derived CDR1 and CDR2 are DFQATT and SNEGSKA (reference sequence). This CDR3 comprises 15 residues. The V end was cut by 0 bases, the J end by 2 bases, with 14 bases between. CDR3 amino acids: CSARDLSGVAYEQYF. The CDR3 coding sequence is TGCAGTGCTAGAGATCTCTCAGGGGTAGCCTACGAGCAGTACTTC.

J is TRBJ1-1 and V is TRBV20-1, with TRBD1 matching 7 bases. Germline CDR1 is DFQATT and CDR2 is SNEGSKA (reference sequence). With V trimmed by 0 bases and J by 5 bases, 3 bases remained unmatched. The CDR3 contains 13 residues. In nucleotides, the CDR3 is TGCAGTGCTAGAGATCAGGGGGGTACTGAAGCTTTCTTT. Its translation: CSARDQGGTEAFF.

This sequence joins TRBV6-1 and TRBJ2-3, with D perhaps TRBD2 (6 bases). Trimming removed 5 bases at V and 6 bases at J, with 27 bases between. From germline, CDR1 is MNHNS and CDR2 SASEGT. The CDR3 runs to 18 residues. CDR3 DNA sequence: TGTGCCAGCAGTAACACGCTGCTAAAGGCGGGGAGGTACGATACGCAGTATTTT. Encoded protein: CASSNTLLKAGRYDTQYF.

This clonotype was found a few times. The chain recombines TRBV4-1 with TRBJ1-3, with D uncertain. CDR1 and CDR2 from the germline V gene are MGHRA and YSYEKL. The CDR3 consists of 15 residues. With 2 bases removed from V and 4 bases from J, the gap between germline ends came to 12 bases. CDR3 in DNA: TGCGCCAGCAGCCAACCGACTAGCTCAGGAAACACCATATATTTT. Protein: CASSQPTSSGNTIYF.

This clonotype was counted between two and nine times. The rearrangement links TRBV7-9 to TRBJ1-2; possibly TRBD1 for D (6 bases). The germline CDR1 and CDR2 sequences are SEHNR and FQNEAQ (reference sequence). The CDR3 is 15 residues long. V lost 5 bases to trimming and J lost 4 bases, with 17 bases between them. CDR3 protein: CASSPTGGIAYGYTF. The CDR3 nucleotides are TGTGCCAGCAGCCCCACGGGGGGCATCGCCTATGGCTACACCTTC.